Below are 21 T cell receptor beta chains sequenced from a single sample in a study of neoadjuvant anti-PD-1 for oral cavity cancer. The table came from immunoSEQ multiplex PCR; TCRdb's copy has only in-frame clones and leaves some out. Found here are 20,000 to 25,000 clones, over 35% of them singletons; the top ten hold around 38%. Indicated time point: after neoadjuvant nivolumab, at surgical resection. The sample here was tumor tissue, taken after nivolumab (anti-PD-1) treatment. The receptors here all came from a person aged 40 to 85 with oral cavity squamous cell carcinoma.

This clone was seen a few times. The gene calls are TRBV12-5 and TRBJ1-1; D remains ambiguous. Trimming stripped 1 base from V and 1 base from J, with 4 bases between. The CDR3 extends over 13 amino acids. CDR1 is LGHNT and CDR2 is FRNRAP in the germline V gene. CDR3 sequence: CASGLDRNTEAFF. CDR3 nucleotides: TGTGCTAGTGGTTTGGACCGGAACACTGAAGCTTTCTTT.

The chain carries TRBV5-6 and TRBJ2-4, with no clear D. Germline CDR1 SGHDT, CDR2 YYEEEE. There are 14 residues in the CDR3. V gave up 3 bases and J gave up 7 bases, with 14 bases separating them. The DNA of the CDR3 is TGTGCCAGCAGCTATCACGGAGTCGGTAACATTCAGTACTTC. Translation gives CASSYHGVGNIQYF.

In its sample, this clone ranks as medium-sized (0.01 to 0.1%). The rearrangement links TRBV4-3 to TRBJ2-7, with D uncertain. V was pared by 1 base and J by 3 bases, with 7 bases between. CDR3 length equals 13 residues. CDR1 and CDR2 from the germline V gene are LGHNA and YSLEER. In DNA, the CDR3 is TGCGCCAGCAGCCAAGGGCCGGACTACGAGCAGTACTTC. Translation gives CASSQGPDYEQYF.

This clone is medium-sized by share. The chain is built from TRBV5-4 and TRBJ2-1, with D perhaps TRBD1 (5 bases). Germline V gene lookup returns CDR1 SGHNT and CDR2 YYREEE (reference sequence). Trimming took off 3 bases at V and 4 bases at J, with 11 bases between the two ends. The CDR3 contains 14 residues. In nucleotides, the CDR3 is TGTGCCAGCAGCTCACAACAGGCTTACAATGAGCAGTTCTTC. This encodes CASSSQQAYNEQFF.

This clone is termed medium-sized. The CDR3 coding sequence is TGTGCCAGCAGGATGCAGGATTCAGAAGCTTTCTTT. Its protein product is CASRMQDSEAFF. This chain connects TRBV2 to TRBJ1-1; D unresolved. V dropped 6 bases and J dropped 8 bases, with 13 bases sitting between them. The CDR3 has 12 amino acids. Looked up from germline, CDR1 is SNHLY and CDR2 is FYNNEI.

This clone was seen at least ten times. V and J are TRBV9 and TRBJ2-5, with D perhaps given as TRBD1 or TRBD2 (5 bases each). The CDR3 is made up of 16 amino acids. V shed 0 bases and J shed 1 base, with 13 bases lying between them. Germline V gene data show CDR1 as SGDLS and CDR2 as YYNGEE. The CDR3 coding sequence is TGTGCCAGCAGCGTAGCCGGGACGAATAGCCAAGAGACCCAGTACTTC. Its translation: CASSVAGTNSQETQYF. Using reference TRBV9 and TRBJ2-5 for the parts outside the CDR3, the full variable domain is DSGVTQTPKHLITATGQRVTLRCSPRSGDLSVYWYQQSLDQGLQFLIQYYNGEERAKGNILERFSAQQFPDLHSELNLSSLELGDSALYFCASSVAGTNSQETQYFGPGTRLLVL.

CDR3 protein: CASSQKISVGTDLTGELFF. In DNA, the CDR3 is TGCGCCAGCAGCCAGAAGATTTCGGTGGGGACAGATTTAACGGGGGAGCTGTTTTTT. The J gene is TRBJ2-2, the V gene TRBV4-1; TRBD1 aligns across 7 bases. This CDR3 region has 19 residues. CDR1 is MGHRA and CDR2 is YSYEKL in the germline V gene. Trimming cost V 3 bases and J 8 bases; bases outside gene matches: 21.

A few counts support this clone. The chain carries TRBV5-6 and TRBJ2-7, with no clear D. The V gene's germline CDR1 is SGHDT and CDR2 YYEEEE. This CDR3 comprises 11 residues. With 4 bases removed from V and 0 bases from J, the gap between germline ends came to 2 bases. CDR3 protein: CASSSSYEQYF. The CDR3 nucleotides are TGTGCCAGCAGCAGCTCCTACGAGCAGTACTTC.

The CDR3 DNA reads as TGTGCCAGCAGCTTATACGGGGGAAGCACAGATACGCAGTATTTT. Its protein is CASSLYGGSTDTQYF. The chain recombines TRBV7-3 with TRBJ2-3; tentative D call: TRBD2 (6 bases). The CDR3 covers 15 residues. With 2 bases removed from V and 0 bases from J, the gap between germline ends came to 9 bases. Germline V gene lookup returns CDR1 SGHTA and CDR2 FQGTGA.

The chain carries TRBV30 and TRBJ1-4; TRBD1 matches at 7 bases. This CDR3 is 16 amino acids long. The germline gives CDR1 GTSNPN, CDR2 SVGIG (reference sequence). The J segment lost 3 bases and the V segment lost 2 bases, leaving 9 bases of the junction unmatched. DNA of the CDR3: TGTGCCTGGAGTTCTGGGGCAGGGGGAGCTAATGAAAAACTGTTTTTT. It codes for CAWSSGAGGANEKLFF. The entire variable domain, with the rest obtained from reference TRBV30 and TRBJ1-4, is as follows: SQTIHQWPATLVQPVGSPLSLECTVEGTSNPNLYWYRQAAGRGLQLLFYSVGIGQISSEVPQNLSASRPQDRQFILSSKKLLLSDSGFYLCAWSSGAGGANEKLFFGSGTQLSVL.

The V and J genes are TRBV11-3 and TRBJ2-1; D could derive from TRBD1 or TRBD2 (6 bases each). V lost 1 base and J 6 bases, leaving 13 bases between the germline ends. This CDR3 region has 15 residues. CDR1 SGHNT and CDR2 YENEEA come from the germline V gene. CDR3 loop: CASSLGGGPFNEQFF. The CDR3 DNA is TGTGCCAGCAGCTTAGGAGGGGGGCCTTTCAATGAGCAGTTCTTC.

The chain recombines TRBV4-1 with TRBJ1-5; a weak D match, TRBD1 (5 bases). The CDR3 totals 17 residues. Germline values: CDR1 MGHRA, CDR2 YSYEKL. The germline V and J ends were trimmed by 0 bases and 4 bases, with 16 bases remaining between them. CDR3 region: CASSQEGEVRENQPQHF. The CDR3 nucleotides read TGCGCCAGCAGCCAAGAAGGGGAAGTGAGAGAGAATCAGCCCCAGCATTTT.

The chain recombines TRBV6-1 with TRBJ2-7, with TRBD1 matching 8 bases. Germline CDR1 MNHNS, CDR2 SASEGT. The CDR3 contains 17 residues. J was trimmed by 5 bases and V by 4 bases; bases with no gene match: 16. CDR3 sequence (DNA): TGTGCCAGCAGTGCACTACTGGGGCCAGGGGGCGGCAACGAGCAGTACTTC. Protein product: CASSALLGPGGGNEQYF.

This sequence joins TRBV4-2 and TRBJ1-2, with TRBD1 identical over 10 bases. The CDR3 loop spans 15 amino acids. Germline values: CDR1 LGHNA, CDR2 YNFKEQ. After removal of 4 bases from V and 9 bases from J, the junction contained 11 bases not matched to a gene. The CDR3 here is CASSPPPGTGVSYTF. CDR3 in DNA: TGTGCCAGCAGCCCTCCCCCCGGGACAGGGGTTAGCTACACCTTC.

The V and J genes are TRBV7-9 and TRBJ2-3, with 9 bases that match TRBD2. The V gene's germline CDR1 is SEHNR and CDR2 FQNEAQ (reference sequence). V trimming: 2 bases; J trimming: 6 bases; junction bases outside the gene matches: 6. This CDR3 comprises 15 residues. Here the CDR3 reads CASSLRRGGSDTQYF. In DNA, the CDR3 is TGTGCCAGCAGCTTAAGGCGGGGGGGCAGTGATACGCAGTATTTT.

This clone was seen once. The V call is TRBV2, the J call TRBJ2-5; D tentatively reads TRBD1 or TRBD2 (8 bases each). This CDR3 has 17 amino acids. Germline CDR1 and CDR2: SNHLY and FYNNEI. The germline V and J ends were trimmed by 6 bases and 2 bases, with 22 bases remaining between them. The DNA for the CDR3 is TGTGCCAGCAGGCAGGGGGCGGGGGGCCGGATACAAGAGACCCAGTACTTC. It yields the protein CASRQGAGGRIQETQYF.

This chain links TRBV7-2 with TRBJ1-2; D unresolved. The CDR3 covers 13 residues. Germline V lookup: CDR1 SGHTA, CDR2 FQGNSA. The V end was cut by 3 bases, the J end by 8 bases, with 13 bases between. DNA for the CDR3: TGTGCCAGCAGCTTGAAAGTTTCAATGGGCTACACCTTC. Residues: CASSLKVSMGYTF.

V usage is TRBV4-2 and J usage is TRBJ2-7; D might be TRBD2 (6 bases). V was shortened by 0 bases and J by 2 bases, with 11 bases between the two germline ends. CDR3 length: 15 residues. Germline CDR1 and CDR2: LGHNA and YNFKEQ. In nucleotides, the CDR3 is TGTGCCAGCAGCCAAGAATACGGGGGTACCTACGAGCAGTACTTC. This sequence encodes CASSQEYGGTYEQYF.

The V gene is TRBV11-2, the J gene TRBJ1-2, with D uncertain. V lost 1 base and J 3 bases, leaving 9 bases between the germline ends. Germline V CDR1 and CDR2: SGHAT, FQNNGV. The length of the CDR3 is 14 residues. The CDR3 coding sequence is TGTGCCAGCAGCTTAGTCTCCCCCGACTATGGCTACACCTTC. This codes for CASSLVSPDYGYTF.

The V and J genes are TRBV7-2 and TRBJ1-1; TRBD1 might be the D (6 bases). V dropped 10 bases and J dropped 3 bases, with 12 bases sitting between them. The CDR3 has 12 residues. Germline V gene data show CDR1 as SGHTA and CDR2 as FQGNSA. CDR3 bases: TGTGCCACCCGAAGGGGGTACACTGAAGCTTTCTTT. Its translation is CATRRGYTEAFF.

The chain recombines TRBV10-1 with TRBJ2-1; 7 bases line up with TRBD1. This CDR3 comprises 16 residues. The junction had 13 bases not matched to a gene; V was cut back by 3 bases and J by 8 bases. The germline CDR1 and CDR2 sequences are WNHNN and SYGVQD (reference sequence). The CDR3 DNA reads TGCGCCAGCAGTGATGGTACGACAGGGACGTGGGATGAGCAGTTCTTC. Translating gives CASSDGTTGTWDEQFF.